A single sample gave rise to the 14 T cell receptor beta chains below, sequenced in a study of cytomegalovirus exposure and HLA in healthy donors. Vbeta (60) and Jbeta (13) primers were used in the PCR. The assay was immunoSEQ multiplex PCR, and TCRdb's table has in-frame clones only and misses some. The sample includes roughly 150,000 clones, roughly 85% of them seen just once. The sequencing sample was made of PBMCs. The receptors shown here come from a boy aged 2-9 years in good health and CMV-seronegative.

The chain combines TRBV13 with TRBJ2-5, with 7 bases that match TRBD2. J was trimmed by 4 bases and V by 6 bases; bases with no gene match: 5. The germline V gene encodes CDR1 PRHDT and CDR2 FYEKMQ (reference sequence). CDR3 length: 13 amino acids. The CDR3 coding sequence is TGTGCCAGCAGTCGGGGGGATGTAGAGACCCAGTACTTC. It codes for CASSRGDVETQYF.

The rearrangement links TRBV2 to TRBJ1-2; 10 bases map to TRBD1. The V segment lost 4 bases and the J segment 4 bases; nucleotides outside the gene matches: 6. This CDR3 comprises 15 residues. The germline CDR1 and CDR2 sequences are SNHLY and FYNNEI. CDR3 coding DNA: TGTGCCAGCAGTGTTGGGACAGGGGAACTCTATGGCTACACCTTC. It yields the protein CASSVGTGELYGYTF.

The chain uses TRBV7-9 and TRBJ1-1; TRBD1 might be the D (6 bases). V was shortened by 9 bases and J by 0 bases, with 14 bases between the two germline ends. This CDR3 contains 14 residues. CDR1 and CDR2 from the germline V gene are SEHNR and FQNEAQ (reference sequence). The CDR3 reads CASGTAGVNTEAFF. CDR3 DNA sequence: TGTGCCAGTGGGACCGCAGGGGTGAACACTGAAGCTTTCTTT.

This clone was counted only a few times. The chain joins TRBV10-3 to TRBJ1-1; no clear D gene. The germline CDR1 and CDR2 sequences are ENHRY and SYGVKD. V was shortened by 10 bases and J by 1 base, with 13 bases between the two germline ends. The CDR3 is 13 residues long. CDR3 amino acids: CATRWEGNTEAFF. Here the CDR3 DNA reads TGTGCCACCAGATGGGAGGGGAACACTGAAGCTTTCTTT.

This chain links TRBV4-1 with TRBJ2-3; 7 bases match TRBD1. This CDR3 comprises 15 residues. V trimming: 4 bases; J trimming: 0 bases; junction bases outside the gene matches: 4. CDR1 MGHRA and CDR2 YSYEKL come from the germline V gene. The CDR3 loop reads CASSLGTASTDTQYF. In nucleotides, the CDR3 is TGCGCCAGCAGCCTTGGGACAGCGAGCACAGATACGCAGTATTTT.

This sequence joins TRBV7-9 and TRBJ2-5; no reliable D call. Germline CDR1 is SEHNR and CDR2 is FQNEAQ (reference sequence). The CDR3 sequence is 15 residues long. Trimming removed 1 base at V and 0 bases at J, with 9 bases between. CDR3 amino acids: CASSLGPTYQETQYF. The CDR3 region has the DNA TGTGCCAGCAGCTTAGGTCCGACTTACCAAGAGACCCAGTACTTC.

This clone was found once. The DNA of the CDR3 is TGTGCCAGCAGCTTGAAAGGGACAGACCACCAAGAGACCCAGTACTTC. Amino acids: CASSLKGTDHQETQYF. The rearrangement links TRBV5-6 to TRBJ2-5, with TRBD1 matching over 7 bases. The CDR3 sequence is 16 residues long. The V gene's germline CDR1 is SGHDT and CDR2 YYEEEE. The junction had 6 bases not matched to a gene; V was cut back by 1 base and J by 0 bases. Combining the CDR3 with reference TRBV5-6 and TRBJ2-5 gives the whole variable domain DAGVTQSPTHLIKTRGQQVTLRCSPKSGHDTVSWYQQALGQGPQFIFQYYEEEERQRGNFPDRFSGHQFPNYSSELNVNALLLGDSALYLCASSLKGTDHQETQYFGPGTRLLVL.

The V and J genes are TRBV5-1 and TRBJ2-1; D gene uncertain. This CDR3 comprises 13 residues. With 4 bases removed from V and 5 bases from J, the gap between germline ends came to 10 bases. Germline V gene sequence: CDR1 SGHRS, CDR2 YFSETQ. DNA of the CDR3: TGCGCCAGCAGCCCCCTGCCGGACAATGAGCAGTTCTTC. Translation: CASSPLPDNEQFF.

The CDR3 DNA sequence: TGTGCCAGCAGGGGAATCCAGGGGGGCCAAGAGACCCAGTACTTC. Its translation is CASRGIQGGQETQYF. The chain combines TRBV27 with TRBJ2-5; TRBD1 is a possible D gene (7 bases). The CDR3 extends over 15 amino acids. V was pared by 6 bases and J by 1 base, with 15 bases between. CDR1 and CDR2 from the germline V gene are MNHEY and SMNVEV (reference sequence).

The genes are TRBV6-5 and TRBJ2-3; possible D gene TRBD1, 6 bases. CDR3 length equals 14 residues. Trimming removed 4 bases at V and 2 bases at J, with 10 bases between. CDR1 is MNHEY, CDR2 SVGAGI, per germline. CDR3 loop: CASSLGQPTDTQYF. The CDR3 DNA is TGTGCCAGCAGTTTAGGACAGCCCACAGATACGCAGTATTTT.

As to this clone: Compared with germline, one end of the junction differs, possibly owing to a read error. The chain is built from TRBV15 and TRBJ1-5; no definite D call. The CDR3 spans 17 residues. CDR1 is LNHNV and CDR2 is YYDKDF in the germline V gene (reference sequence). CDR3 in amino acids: CATSGLGWGYSDQPQHF. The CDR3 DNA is TGTGCCACCAGCGGCCTCGGATGGGGATATAGCGATCAGCCCCAGCATTTT. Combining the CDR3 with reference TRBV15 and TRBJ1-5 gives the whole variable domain DAMVIQNPRYQVTQFGKPVTLSCSQTLNHNVMYWYQQKSSQAPKLLFHYYDKDFNNEADTPDNFQSRRPNTSFCFLDIRSPGLGDTAMYLCATSGLGWGYSDQPQHFGDGTRLSIL.

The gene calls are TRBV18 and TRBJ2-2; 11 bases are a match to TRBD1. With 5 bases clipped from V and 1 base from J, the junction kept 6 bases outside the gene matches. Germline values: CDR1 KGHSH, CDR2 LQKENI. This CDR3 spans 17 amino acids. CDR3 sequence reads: CASSRTGGAQNTGELFF. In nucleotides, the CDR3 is TGTGCCAGCTCAAGGACAGGGGGCGCGCAGAACACCGGGGAGCTGTTTTTT.

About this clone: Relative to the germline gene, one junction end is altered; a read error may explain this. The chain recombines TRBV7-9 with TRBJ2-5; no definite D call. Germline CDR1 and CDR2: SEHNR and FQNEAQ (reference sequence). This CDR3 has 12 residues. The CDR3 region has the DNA TGTTCCAGCAGCTTAGTAAGCGAGACCCAGTACTTC. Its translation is CSSSLVSETQYF. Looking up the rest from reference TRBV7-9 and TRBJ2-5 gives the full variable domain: DTGVSQNPRHKITKRGQNVTFRCDPISEHNRLYWYRQTLGQGPEFLTYFQNEAQLEKSRLLSDRFSAERPKGSFSTLEIQRTEQGDSAMYLCSSSLVSETQYFGPGTRLLVL.

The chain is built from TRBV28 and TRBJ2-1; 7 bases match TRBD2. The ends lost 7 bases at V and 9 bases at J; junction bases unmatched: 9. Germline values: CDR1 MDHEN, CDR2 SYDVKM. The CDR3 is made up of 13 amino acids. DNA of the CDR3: TGTGCCAGCACCCCGGGGAGGGACGGTGAGCAGTTCTTC. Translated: CASTPGRDGEQFF.